The following is a T cell receptor (beta chain) sequence with its context. No antigen is known for it. The sample holds no much larger clone one base away, and base qualities are not on file. The source of the sample is a study of T cells in tumors after PD-1 blockade (dated by TCRdb to between 2018 and 2021). For the study in its entirety: Patients with prior checkpoint blockade, systemic immunosuppressant use, or recent radiotherapy or other anti-cancer therapy within 4 weeks were excluded. RECIST version 1.1 was the standard used to evaluate clinical response. Paired single-cell RNA and TCR sequencing was done in the study on site-matched tumors from patients with BCC or SCC, both before and after anti-PD-1 therapy. While on anti-PD-1 treatment, some of the patients also continued taking daily vismodegib 150 mg. On average, tumor samples yielded 26,066 TCR templates (range about 550-100,000) and 5,600 or so unique clonotypes, around 19-fold deeper than single-cell TCR sequencing.

The immunoSEQ platform was used for deep TCRbeta sequencing. On the study's bioinformatics: For further analysis, only productive rearrangements were exported out of the immunoSEQ Analyzer. A two-sided binomial test with a Bonferroni-corrected P below 0.01 was used to call clones that significantly expanded or contracted between timepoints. T cell phenotypes were assigned to bulk TCRbeta clonotypes by matching to single-cell RNA+TCR-seq clones sharing the same TCRbeta sequence. Using bulk TCR sequencing data, clone enrichment in tumor was calculated by dividing a clone's tumor frequency by the same clone's PBMC frequency. TCRs were grouped by GLIPH into specificity groups, defined as clusters of distinct TCRs likely recognizing common antigens via shared CDR3 motifs. TCRdb took over this immuneACCESS table, retaining in-frame rearrangements with V and J assigned. Such tables are incomplete; in checked studies, under half of the missing clones stem from an unresolved V gene, and the remainder is unexplained. D and trimming were read from the DNA, whereas the V and J calls and clone size are those reported in that table. This sample holds roughly 13,000 clones; about 66% were observed only once. Jointly, the top ten make up over 25% of the sample.

The intended sense of this specimen's time point label: after anti-PD-1 therapy. The tumor biopsies were site-matched, meaning the biopsies were taken from the same primary tumor before and after PD-1 blockade. Pembrolizumab 200 mg every 3 weeks or cemiplimab 350 mg every 2 weeks was administered to patients. Post-treatment squamous cell carcinoma samples were collected on average 31 days after treatment start, so that early T cell dynamics were captured. For bulk TCRbeta sequencing, genomic DNA was extracted from tumor biopsies or peripheral blood, and input amounts ranged from roughly 600 ng to 6,500 ng. Leftover biopsy material went through bulk TCRbeta sequencing, with the goal of boosting sensitivity for rare clonotypes relative to single-cell TCR sequencing. Histologically proven advanced or metastatic basal or squamous cell carcinoma was present in all patients, all of whom were poor candidates for surgical resection. Serial tumor biopsies during anti-PD-1 treatment were taken from the 4 patients who made up the squamous cell carcinoma cohort. Fresh biopsies were taken from the primary tumor site, and part of the biopsy material was kept in RNAlater for exome and bulk TCR sequencing.

General study outcomes and caveats: Clonal replacement was observed only between pre- and post-treatment samples and not between two pre-treatment samples, a pattern that was regarded as arguing against biopsy timing or location artifacts. Exhausted CD8+ clones expanded after therapy were mostly novel clonotypes undetected pre-treatment, suggesting clonal replacement rather than reinvigoration of pre-existing clones. Around 41% of tumor TCR clonotypes were found in blood, and some novel exhausted tumor clones appeared in pre-treatment blood, suggesting peripheral recruitment. In squamous cell carcinoma, roughly 50% of expanded exhausted clones were novel versus 25% to 30% of other expanded CD8+ clones. The source of novel T cell clones was not identified and could include lymphoid organs or rare unexpanded clones within the tumor or its periphery.

Counted from cysteine to phenylalanine, this CDR3 has 15 amino acids. Only CDR3 DNA remains: 45 bases, in frame from the first base. Trimming leaves V shorter by 4 bases and J shorter by 5 bases, with the junction holding 8 bases beyond the gene matches. From a lookup of the germline V gene, CDR1 and CDR2 are SGHDT and YYEEEE. The TCR was taken from a human donor with cutaneous squamous cell carcinoma. This chain is built from TRBV5-6 and TRBJ1-1; TRBD1 aligns with 10 central bases. Material: tumor tissue, obtained after anti-PD-1 treatment. The CDR3 region: CASSHSGQGWTEAFF. The DNA sequence reads TGTGCCAGCAGCCATTCGGGACAGGGGTGGACTGAAGCTTTCTTT.